This T cell receptor beta chain was found in a study of beta chain features in type 1 diabetes. Study background: Examination of sorted cells across all samples involved over 85,000,000 cells.

Remarks on this clone: What it binds is not known.

V was trimmed by 2 bases and J by 0 bases, leaving 13 bases between them. The CDR3 runs to 15 residues. Germline lookup yields CDR1 GTSNPN and CDR2 SVGIG (reference sequence). The study's findings and limits: An over-representation of cells with high TCR expression could result from cDNA sequencing.

cDNA synthesis used the whole RNA isolate, giving expressed TCRB sequences. Measured with immunoSEQ multiplex PCR; TCRdb has only the in-frame clones, and not every one. The sample carries 200,000 to 250,000 clones, more than 9% recorded once. The chain combines TRBV30 with TRBJ1-1; weak D call: TRBD1 (5 bases). The TCR comes from a woman between 18 and 30 years old in good health. The sample taken for sequencing was naive CD4+ T cells from blood. CDR3 DNA sequence: TGTGCCTGGAGTATCGGACAAATAATGAACACTGAAGCTTTCTTT. It codes for CAWSIGQIMNTEAFF.